The 21 T cell receptor beta chains below come from one sample, sequenced in a study of blood T cell repertoires in COVID-19. Data came from immunoSEQ multiplex PCR; TCRdb stores just in-frame clones and leaves some out. The repertoire holds some 270,000 clones, approximately 85% seen once, with around 10% in the top ten. The sequenced sample consisted of peripheral blood. Receptors originate from a woman in her 70s with acute or convalescent COVID-19.

The genes are TRBV5-3 and TRBJ1-6; no definite D call. TRBV5-3 is marked as an open reading frame, function uncertain. This CDR3 spans 16 amino acids. Trimming cost V 0 bases and J 10 bases, with 17 bases left between them. CDR3 DNA sequence: TGTGCCAGAAGCTTGGGGAGGGCGGAGTGCGAATCACCCCTCCACTTT. Its translation is CARSLGRAECESPLHF.

This rearrangement joins TRBV30 to TRBJ1-3; D remains unclear. Between the trimmed V and J ends, which lost 0 bases and 0 bases, there was a span of 6 bases. The CDR3 contains 14 residues. Germline lookup yields CDR1 GTSNPN and CDR2 SVGIG (reference sequence). The CDR3 sequence: CAWSVENSGNTIYF. CDR3 in DNA: TGTGCCTGGAGTGTTGAGAACTCTGGAAACACCATATATTTT. Drawing the rest from reference TRBV30 and TRBJ1-3, the complete variable domain is SQTIHQWPATLVQPVGSPLSLECTVEGTSNPNLYWYRQAAGRGLQLLFYSVGIGQISSEVPQNLSASRPQDRQFILSSKKLLLSDSGFYLCAWSVENSGNTIYFGEGSWLTVV.

The V and J genes are TRBV5-4 and TRBJ2-2; the D gene is possibly TRBD1 (5 bases). The V gene lost 0 bases and the J gene lost 1 base, with 7 bases spanning the gap. CDR1 is SGHNT, CDR2 YYREEE, per germline (reference sequence). CDR3 length: 15 amino acids. The CDR3 region is CASSLGQGNTGELFF. Here the CDR3 DNA reads TGTGCCAGCAGCTTGGGCCAGGGGAACACCGGGGAGCTGTTTTTT. The full variable domain, with the rest looked up from reference TRBV5-4 and TRBJ2-2, is ETGVTQSPTHLIKTRGQQVTLRCSSQSGHNTVSWYQQALGQGPQFIFQYYREEENGRGNFPPRFSGLQFPNYSSELNVNALELDDSALYLCASSLGQGNTGELFFGEGSRLTVL.

The chain couples TRBV9 to TRBJ2-1; 11 nucleotides align to TRBD2. This CDR3 is 16 amino acids long. Per the germline V gene, CDR1 is SGDLS and CDR2 is YYNGEE. V dropped 1 base and J dropped 10; count of bases not matched to a gene: 10. In nucleotides, the CDR3 is TGTGCCAGCAGCGTATCAAGGCTAGCGGGGGGCCAGGAGCAGTTCTTC. This translates into CASSVSRLAGGQEQFF.

The sample holds a few counts of this clone. Written as DNA, the CDR3 is TGCGCCAGCAGCTTGGTCCCAGGGCCTGAAGCTTTCTTT. Translated, it gives CASSLVPGPEAFF. The rearrangement joins TRBV5-1 to TRBJ1-1, with D tentatively TRBD1 (5 bases). The CDR3 is 13 residues long. Germline-derived CDR1 and CDR2 are SGHRS and YFSETQ. Trimming took off 0 bases at V and 6 bases at J, with 9 bases between the two ends.

The chain uses TRBV4-1 and TRBJ2-4; maybe TRBD1 (6 bases). Germline loops: CDR1 MGHRA, CDR2 YSYEKL. Trimming shortened V by 1 base and J by 0 bases, and 10 bases separated the two germline ends. There are 16 residues in the CDR3. The CDR3 bases are TGCGCCAGCAGCCAAGTTCCAGGGGCAGCCAAAAACATTCAGTACTTC. Its translation is CASSQVPGAAKNIQYF.

This chain links TRBV2 with TRBJ2-1; TRBD2 agrees at 9 bases. This CDR3 comprises 15 residues. After removal of 6 bases from V and 7 bases from J, the junction contained 10 bases not matched to a gene. Per the germline V gene, CDR1 is SNHLY and CDR2 is FYNNEI. DNA of the CDR3: TGTGCCAGCAGCCCCTCGAGCGGGGGGAATAATGAGCAGTTCTTC. It is translated as CASSPSSGGNNEQFF. Variable domain in full (rest from reference TRBV2 and TRBJ2-1): EPEVTQTPSHQVTQMGQEVILRCVPISNHLYFYWYRQILGQKVEFLVSFYNNEISEKSEIFDDQFSVERPDGSNFTLKIRSTKLEDSAMYFCASSPSSGGNNEQFFGPGTRLTVL.

The CDR3 is CASFSGTPTYEQYF. CDR3 nucleotides: TGTGCCAGCTTCTCCGGGACACCAACCTACGAGCAGTACTTC. V is TRBV6-5 and J is TRBJ2-7; perhaps TRBD1 as D (6 bases). Trimming pared 8 bases from V and 2 bases from J, leaving 16 bases between. The CDR3 covers 14 residues. Germline lookup yields CDR1 MNHEY and CDR2 SVGAGI.

This chain uses TRBV11-1 with TRBJ1-1; TRBD1 might be the D (5 bases). Trimming removed 0 bases from V and 2 bases from J, with 10 bases in between. This CDR3 comprises 15 residues. The germline V gene encodes CDR1 SGHAT and CDR2 FQDESV (reference sequence). In DNA, the CDR3 is TGTGCCAGCAGCTTAGCGCGGGGCCACAACACTGAAGCTTTCTTT. It is translated as CASSLARGHNTEAFF.

The chain recombines TRBV10-3 with TRBJ1-1, with 8 bases aligning to TRBD1. Trimming at V came to 8 bases and at J to 2 bases, leaving 7 bases not matched to a gene. From germline, CDR1 is ENHRY and CDR2 SYGVKD. The CDR3 loop spans 14 amino acids. CDR3 sequence reads: CAIQGQGVNTEAFF. Here the CDR3 DNA reads TGTGCCATCCAAGGACAGGGAGTAAACACTGAAGCTTTCTTT.

The rearrangement uses TRBV15 and TRBJ2-7; D ambiguous. Per the germline V gene, CDR1 is LNHNV and CDR2 is YYDKDF (reference sequence). V was pared by 3 bases and J by 2 bases, with 11 bases between. The CDR3 has 14 residues. As DNA, the CDR3 is TGTGCCACCAGCAGGGCAAACAGTCCCTACGAGCAGTACTTC. Protein: CATSRANSPYEQYF.

The chain joins TRBV4-2 to TRBJ1-2; 8 positions agree with TRBD1. V dropped 2 bases and J dropped 7; count of bases not matched to a gene: 6. There are 14 residues in the CDR3. CDR1 and CDR2 from the germline V gene are LGHNA and YNFKEQ. CDR3 nucleotides: TGTGCCAGCAGCCAATCCAGGGGGCTAACTGGCTACACCTTC. This encodes CASSQSRGLTGYTF.

This sequence joins TRBV7-6 and TRBJ2-1, with D possibly TRBD1 on 6 matching bases. CDR3 length: 17 residues. The ends were cut back, 0 bases at V and 4 bases at J, with 16 bases in the middle. CDR1 and CDR2 (germline): SGHVS, FNYEAQ. Written as DNA, the CDR3 is TGTGCCAGCAGCTTAGCTTACTCCCTTACAGGGTACAATGAGCAGTTCTTC. Protein: CASSLAYSLTGYNEQFF.

The chain couples TRBV18 to TRBJ2-7, with 10 bases identical to TRBD1. This CDR3 comprises 15 residues. Trimming at V came to 5 bases and at J to 4 bases, leaving 8 bases not matched to a gene. Germline loops: CDR1 KGHSH, CDR2 LQKENI. The CDR3 region is CASSGTGDRSYEQYF. CDR3 nucleotide sequence: TGTGCCAGCTCAGGGACAGGGGACAGGAGTTACGAGCAGTACTTC.

This clone was counted a single time. The V call is TRBV18, the J call TRBJ1-2; no definite D call. The germline V gene encodes CDR1 KGHSH and CDR2 LQKENI. The germline V and J ends were trimmed by 3 bases and 4 bases, with 6 bases remaining between them. The CDR3 consists of 12 residues. CDR3 DNA sequence: TGTGCCAGCTCACCGAACAGCTATGGCTACACCTTC. Translated, it gives CASSPNSYGYTF.

DNA of the CDR3: TGCAGCGCTACAGGGGGCTCGAGCACCGGGGAGCTGTTTTTT. It yields the protein CSATGGSSTGELFF. The chain combines TRBV29-1 with TRBJ2-2, with 9 bases that match TRBD1. The germline gives CDR1 SQVTM, CDR2 ANQGSEA. This CDR3 has 14 residues. V gave up 7 bases and J gave up 4 bases; unmatched junction bases: 7.

V gene TRBV19 combines with J gene TRBJ1-5; no reliable D call. This CDR3 spans 14 amino acids. With 7 bases removed from V and 5 bases from J, the gap between germline ends came to 15 bases. CDR1 is LNHDA and CDR2 is SQIVND in the germline V gene (reference sequence). CDR3 nucleotides: TGTGCCAGTAAGGGCCGTCCGGGAGATCAGCCCCAGCATTTT. Encoded protein: CASKGRPGDQPQHF. The full variable domain, in which reference TRBV19 and TRBJ1-5 provide the parts outside the CDR3, is DGGITQSPKYLFRKEGQNVTLSCEQNLNHDAMYWYRQDPGQGLRLIYYSQIVNDFQKGDIAEGYSVSREKKESFPLTVTSAQKNPTAFYLCASKGRPGDQPQHFGDGTRLSIL.

This clone occurred many times. The chain employs TRBV4-1 and TRBJ1-2, with 7 bases matching TRBD1. V shed 1 base, J shed 4 bases, and the junction held 9 bases outside the gene matches. The V gene's germline CDR1 is MGHRA and CDR2 YSYEKL. The length of the CDR3 is 16 residues. In nucleotides, the CDR3 is TGCGCCAGCAGCCAAGCCGCCGGGACAGCGAGCTATGGCTACACCTTC. Its protein product is CASSQAAGTASYGYTF.

The CDR3 DNA reads as TGTGCCAGCAGGAGACTGATCAATCAGCCCCAGCATTTT. Translating it yields CASRRLINQPQHF. V is TRBV2 and J is TRBJ1-5; D gene ambiguous. The CDR3 is 13 amino acids. Germline values: CDR1 SNHLY, CDR2 FYNNEI. V was trimmed by 6 bases and J by 3 bases, leaving 9 bases between them.

This chain uses TRBV7-9 with TRBJ1-1; 7 positions match TRBD1. The germline V gene encodes CDR1 SEHNR and CDR2 FQNEAQ (reference sequence). The CDR3 extends over 16 amino acids. Trimming cost V 4 bases and J 4 bases; bases outside gene matches: 12. CDR3 bases: TGTGCCAGCAGCTCAGACAACAGGGGCGGTTCCACTGAAGCTTTCTTT. Amino acid sequence: CASSSDNRGGSTEAFF.

This chain joins TRBV14 and TRBJ2-7; tentatively, D is TRBD1 (5 bases). Germline values: CDR1 SGHDN, CDR2 FVKESK. Deletions cut 4 bases from V and 6 bases from J, with 7 bases between. The CDR3 sequence is 11 residues long. The CDR3 loop reads CASSRTIEQYF. The CDR3 region has the DNA TGTGCCAGCAGCCGGACAATCGAGCAGTACTTC.